Described below is a single T cell receptor (beta chain) sequence and its context. What it binds is not known. The junction differs from germline at one of its ends, possibly a read error. These data belong to a study of blood T cells in healthy people across ages. General study points: A strong correlation between TCR beta diversity and naive T cell percentage was seen. Measured against age, TCR beta diversity per million T cells decreased in a roughly linear manner.

It was with a sample-barcoded 5' primer and a J-beta primer mix that a second PCR of roughly 7 to 12 cycles was run. TCRdb fed the 5' RACE reads into MiXCR, producing one record per CDR3 protein. The sample shows about 1.4 million distinct CDR3 sequences, approximately 60% of them seen only once. The CDR3 spans 13 residues. The germline gives CDR1 MNHEY, CDR2 SVGAGI. The origin of this receptor is a man between 18 and 35 years old in good health. The J gene is TRBJ1-2, the V gene TRBV6-5; 7 positions agree with TRBD1. The sequencing sample was made of blood. The CDR3 DNA follows: TGTGCCAGCAGATTCCAGGGGGAAGATAGCTACATCTTC. Translation gives CASRFQGEDSYIF.